This T cell receptor (beta chain) was observed in a study of T-cell reconstitution after alpha-beta-depleted transplantation in children (dated by TCRdb to between 2015 and 2016). In the study overall: T-cell immune reconstitution after TCRalphabeta/CD19-depleted allogeneic hematopoietic cell transplantation in children was quantitatively tracked in the study by means of TCR repertoire profiling.

The label giving this sample's treatment or condition can be read as: allogeneic hematopoietic cell transplantation with graft depleted of TCRalphabeta T cells and CD19 B cells. Transplant recipients were children who received TCRalphabeta/CD19-depleted allogeneic hematopoietic cell grafts. The junction shows trimming of 5 bases on V and 2 bases on J, plus 22 bases between the germline ends. The germline V gene (reference sequence) gives CDR1 as SEHNR and CDR2 as FQNEAQ. Spanning cysteine to phenylalanine, the CDR3 consists of 17 amino acids. Solely the CDR3 DNA is kept, with 51 bases framed from the first base. What the research found in general, with its limitations: About two months after transplant, the apparently early recovery of alphabetaT-cell counts reportedly depended on just several hundred clones that had expanded rapidly and came from non-depleted graft cells. In some patients, the high TCRbeta diversity seen at day 60 was put down to recipient T cells and intrathymic progenitors that had survived conditioning. Over subsequent months, a decline in hyperexpanded clone frequencies was noted, and after one year, T-cell counts and TCRbeta diversity were mostly ascribed to newly produced T cells.

A word on this clonotype: Its antigen is currently not known. No per-base quality is available; no much larger clone lies one base away.

The method behind the library was PCR. TCRdb records Illumina HiSeq 2500 as the sequencer. Molecular barcoding was employed in the preparation of TCR libraries, with unique molecular identifiers being used to normalize TCRbeta repertoire quantification. In-frame beta chains were kept once TCRdb had trimmed the public reads at Q25 with fastp and called clones with MiXCR. All rows with the same CDR3 protein become a single entry with the most common DNA and genes. The sample includes around 700,000 distinct CDR3 sequences, with approximately 14% observed a single time. Together, the top ten hold around 0.76% of the sample.

In this chain, TRBV7-9 is recombined with TRBJ2-7; D gene: possibly TRBD2, on 5 matching bases. The TCR originated in a girl aged 2-10 years with congenital amegakaryocytic thrombocytopenia, due to receive a stem cell transplant. Material: PBMCs, obtained before TCRalphabeta/CD19-depleted stem cell transplant. The CDR3 reads as follows: CASSQATRFVETYEQYF. The DNA sequence is as follows: TGTGCCAGCAGCCAAGCAACTAGGTTTGTGGAAACCTACGAGCAGTACTTC. Here the CDR3 is joined to the reference TRBV7-9 and TRBJ2-7 genes, and the full variable domain is: DTGVSQNPRHKITKRGQNVTFRCDPISEHNRLYWYRQTLGQGPEFLTYFQNEAQLEKSRLLSDRFSAERPKGSFSTLEIQRTEQGDSAMYLCASSQATRFVETYEQYFGPGTRLTVT.